Below, 5 T cell receptor beta chains from the same sample are listed, as sequenced in a study of cytomegalovirus exposure and HLA in healthy donors (dated by TCRdb to 2017 to 2019). Libraries came from the immunoSEQ multiplex PCR assay. For the multiplex PCR, a mixture combining 60 forward primers for TCR Vbeta segments and 13 reverse primers for TCR Jbeta segments was used. TCRdb mirrors the immuneACCESS table, restricted to in-frame sequences. Some clones are absent from its copies; in checked studies, under half trace to an unresolved V gene, and the reason for the others is unknown. The sample table records some 130,000 clones; 75% to 80% of these occur just once. Approximately 2% of the sample comes from the top ten. Sequencing was done on a sample of PBMCs. The receptors stem from a man younger than 45 in good health and CMV-seronegative.

There are a few counts of this clone. The rearrangement joins TRBV6-1 to TRBJ2-5; D might be TRBD1 (5 bases). Per the germline V gene, CDR1 is MNHNS and CDR2 is SASEGT. The CDR3 has 15 residues. Trimming removed 1 base from V and 1 base from J, with 10 bases in between. CDR3 sequence reads: CASSEVHRPQETQYF. DNA of the CDR3: TGTGCCAGCAGTGAAGTCCACAGGCCCCAAGAGACCCAGTACTTC.

The chain uses TRBV15 and TRBJ2-7, with 11 bases aligning to TRBD2. This CDR3 comprises 18 residues. The germline gives CDR1 LNHNV, CDR2 YYDKDF (reference sequence). With V trimmed by 0 bases and J by 6 bases, 13 bases remained unmatched. For the CDR3, the DNA is TGTGCCACCAGCAGAGATCCAGTACTAGCGGGAGCATCGGGCGAGCAGTACTTC. Translated: CATSRDPVLAGASGEQYF.

This clone was found once. V and J are TRBV2 and TRBJ2-7; 7 bases are a match to TRBD1. CDR1 is SNHLY, CDR2 FYNNEI, per germline. The CDR3 is made up of 14 amino acids. Trimming removed 1 base from V and 7 bases from J; junction bases left unmatched: 7. CDR3 amino acids: CASSEVTGLWEQYF. The CDR3 DNA reads TGTGCCAGCAGTGAAGTGACAGGGTTGTGGGAGCAGTACTTC. The full variable domain, in which reference TRBV2 and TRBJ2-7 provide the parts outside the CDR3, is EPEVTQTPSHQVTQMGQEVILRCVPISNHLYFYWYRQILGQKVEFLVSFYNNEISEKSEIFDDQFSVERPDGSNFTLKIRSTKLEDSAMYFCASSEVTGLWEQYFGPGTRLTVT.

This sequence joins TRBV28 and TRBJ1-1; 9 bases are shared with TRBD1. CDR3 length: 15 amino acids. The ends lost 6 bases at V and 5 bases at J; junction bases unmatched: 10. The germline gives CDR1 MDHEN, CDR2 SYDVKM. CDR3 sequence reads: CASSYPTGGGTEAFF. The CDR3 DNA follows: TGTGCCAGCAGCTACCCGACAGGGGGTGGAACTGAAGCTTTCTTT.

The J gene is TRBJ1-3, the V gene TRBV9; no clear D. The CDR3 sequence is 17 residues long. Trimming pared 3 bases from V and 0 bases from J, leaving 16 bases between. Per germline, CDR1 SGDLS and CDR2 YYNGEE. This CDR3 is CASSATITRDSGNTIYF. CDR3 DNA: TGTGCCAGCAGCGCCACTATAACCCGAGACTCTGGAAACACCATATATTTT.